This T cell receptor beta chain was obtained from a study of Ad26.COV2.S vaccination and SARS-CoV-2 variants. This table comes from immunoSEQ multiplex PCR, and its TCRdb copy is limited to in-frame clones, with some not included. This sample has fewer than 800,000 clones, with more than 70% found just once. CDR1 LNHDA and CDR2 SQIVND come from the germline V gene (reference sequence). The CDR3 has 16 amino acids. Trimming pared 3 bases from V and 2 bases from J, leaving 14 bases between. Treatment denoted: over 15 received Ad26.COV2.S at low or high dose, single or two shots; roughly 5 received placebo; per-sample allocation not given. Samples were taken on day 63 after the first vaccine or placebo injection. Built on an Ad26 vector, the vaccine expressed Wuhan-strain SARS-CoV-2 spike.

The sample consisted of peripheral blood, taken in a trial of Ad26.COV2.S vaccine versus placebo. The source is a person between 18 and 65 years old who received the Ad26.COV2.S COVID-19 vaccine or a placebo. The V and J genes are TRBV19 and TRBJ1-5; tentative D call: TRBD1 (5 bases). In DNA, the CDR3 is TGTGCCAGTAGTATGATGGCGGGGGGTGGCAATCAGCCCCAGCATTTT. This translates into CASSMMAGGGNQPQHF. The full variable domain, in which reference TRBV19 and TRBJ1-5 provide the parts outside the CDR3, is DGGITQSPKYLFRKEGQNVTLSCEQNLNHDAMYWYRQDPGQGLRLIYYSQIVNDFQKGDIAEGYSVSREKKESFPLTVTSAQKNPTAFYLCASSMMAGGGNQPQHFGDGTRLSIL.